The T cell receptor beta chain described here comes from a study of blood T cell repertoires in COVID-19. Whole-study context: The United States, Italy and Spain were the sources of the acute and convalescent COVID-19 samples. Sample material is recorded as cDNA or gDNA derived from T cells, B-cell-depleted T cells, or PBMCs.

Here immunoSEQ multiplex PCR was the method, and the copy in TCRdb shows in-frame clones only, minus some. The sample includes under 300,000 clones, 86% of them seen just once. V was trimmed by 0 bases and J by 1 base, leaving 13 bases between them. CDR1 and CDR2 (germline): SGHKS, YYEKEE (reference sequence). The length of the CDR3 is 16 residues. This TCR came from a man between 60 and 75 years old with acute or convalescent COVID-19. J is TRBJ1-2 and V is TRBV5-5; no clear D. Material for sequencing was peripheral blood. DNA of the CDR3: TGTGCCAGCAGCTTGGGACCGCGGAATAATAACTATGGCTACACCTTC. Translated: CASSLGPRNNNYGYTF. Full variable domain (outside the CDR3, taken from reference TRBV5-5 and TRBJ1-2): DAGVTQSPTHLIKTRGQQVTLRCSPISGHKSVSWYQQVLGQGPQFIFQYYEKEERGRGNFPDRFSARQFPNYSSELNVNALLLGDSALYLCASSLGPRNNNYGYTFGSGTRLTVV.